The clone carrying this T cell receptor (beta chain) occurred once. The source of the sample is a study of blood T cell repertoires in COVID-19. Study background: From the United States, Italy and Spain came samples of acute and convalescent COVID-19. PBMCs, B-cell-depleted T cells, or T cells were the source of the cDNA or gDNA that made up the material.

The CDR3 length is 16 residues. The junction had 15 bases not matched to a gene; V was cut back by 1 base and J by 11 bases. Germline V gives CDR1 LGHNA, CDR2 YNFKEQ. Grouping used clinical history reported by participants in a survey and questionnaire. In the original analysis: Using reference gene primer amplification, nucleated cell counts were estimated. Method: immunoSEQ multiplex PCR; TCRdb's copy keeps in-frame clones and lacks some. Clone size and V and J calls were adopted from that table, with D and trimming inferred from the DNA. The sample shows roughly 180,000 clones, 82% of them seen only once.

The genes are TRBV4-2 and TRBJ1-1; 8 positions match TRBD1. The TCR was taken from a man in his forties or fifties who had recovered from COVID-19. Sequences were obtained from PBMCs or T cells enriched from blood (not recorded which). The CDR3 DNA is TGTGCCAGCAGCCAAGCCTCAGGGGCAGGGGGCTCGGGGGCTTTCTTT. It encodes CASSQASGAGGSGAFF.